This T cell receptor (beta chain) was identified during a study of control samples from healthy donors and cancer patients. Libraries were prepared by immunoSEQ multiplex PCR; TCRdb keeps only in-frame clonotypes and omits some of them. This sample yields 100,000 to 150,000 clones, of which roughly 87% are seen a single time; 1.5% to 2% belongs to the top ten. Sequencing used blood. The receptor was derived from a man between 18 and 35 years old in good health.

The CDR3 DNA reads as TGCAGCGTTGAAGATCGTGCGGGAGAGTCCTACGAGCAGTACTTC. Translating gives CSVEDRAGESYEQYF. The chain employs TRBV29-1 and TRBJ2-7; 7 bases map to TRBD2. Losses at the gene ends were 0 bases for V and 1 base for J; bases not matched to a gene: 6. Germline V CDR1 and CDR2: SQVTM, ANQGSEA. This CDR3 comprises 15 residues.